The entry that follows covers one TCR beta chain sequence. Its antigen is unknown. TCRdb's table, derived via immunoSEQ multiplex PCR, lists solely in-frame clones and lacks some. The table lists fewer than 110,000 clones, under 95% of them singletons. This sample is part of a study of graft-versus-host responses after intestinal transplantation. V lost 1 base and J lost 7, with 12 bases in between. Germline-derived CDR1 and CDR2 are SGHNT and YYREEE (reference sequence). The length of the CDR3 is 14 residues. Study-level results: The highest levels of circulating GvH clones went along with early declines in HvG clones after transplant. Detection of GvH clones occurred in recipient marrow, and some had their first appearance in ileum or blood.

The TCR was taken from a human donor who received an intestinal transplant. This sample comprised unstimulated CD8+ T cells sorted from spleen or lymph node cells, obtained before intestinal transplant. The chain has TRBV5-4 and TRBJ2-1, with D maybe TRBD1 (6 bases). The CDR3: CASSLSRGGNEQFF. The CDR3 DNA reads as TGTGCCAGCAGCTTGTCCAGGGGTGGGAATGAGCAGTTCTTC.